This TCR beta chain stems from a study of T cell changes during pregnancy in multiple sclerosis. The repertoire was sequenced with immunoSEQ multiplex PCR; TCRdb's copy has only in-frame clones and lacks some. The sample has approximately 40,000 clones; 70% to 90% are singletons. The specimen comprised CD8+ T cells from peripheral blood mononuclear cells, sampled in the third trimester of pregnancy. This receptor was identified in a female donor with multiple sclerosis, enrolled in a pregnancy study.

CDR3 in amino acids: CASSMGAISGNTIYF. DNA for the CDR3: TGTGCCAGCAGTATGGGGGCCATCTCTGGAAACACCATATATTTT. The J gene is TRBJ1-3, the V gene TRBV27; tentative D call: TRBD1 (6 bases). Germline V gives CDR1 MNHEY, CDR2 SMNVEV (reference sequence). CDR3 length equals 15 residues. Between the trimmed V and J ends, which lost 5 bases and 0 bases, there was a span of 11 bases.